Presented here are 17 T cell receptor beta chains from one specimen sequenced in a study of radiotherapy plus CTLA-4 blockade in lung cancer. Clones were read by immunoSEQ multiplex PCR, and TCRdb kept only the in-frame ones, dropping some. Of tens of thousands of clones detected, around 69% appear once; the ten largest clones hold approximately 16%. This material consisted of peripheral blood, taken from a patient treated with radiotherapy plus ipilimumab. The source of these receptors is a human donor with non-small cell lung cancer whose response to radiotherapy plus ipilimumab could not be evaluated. Some clones in this sample may be carry-over from other donors' samples.

This chain links TRBV7-6 with TRBJ2-5; weak D call: TRBD2 (5 bases). V was pared by 5 bases and J by 5 bases, with 15 bases between. The V gene's germline CDR1 is SGHVS and CDR2 FNYEAQ. This CDR3 is 14 amino acids long. The chain's CDR3 is CASSNSGRAETQYF. The CDR3 DNA reads TGTGCCAGCAGCAACAGCGGCCGGGCGGAGACCCAGTACTTC.

The rearrangement links TRBV27 to TRBJ2-7; TRBD1 might be the D (5 bases). CDR3 length: 13 amino acids. Deletions cut 2 bases from V and 7 bases from J, with 12 bases between. Germline lookup yields CDR1 MNHEY and CDR2 SMNVEV (reference sequence). CDR3 sequence reads: CASSLVQAGEQYF. CDR3 nucleotide sequence: TGTGCCAGCAGTTTAGTACAGGCCGGGGAGCAGTACTTC.

CDR3 nucleotides: TGTGCCAGCAGTGAGAATCGCCAGGGGTACAATGAGCAGTTCTTC. Translating gives CASSENRQGYNEQFF. V gene TRBV2 combines with J gene TRBJ2-1; tentative D call: TRBD1 (6 bases). Trimming left V 3 bases short and J 4 bases short, with 13 bases between. CDR1 and CDR2 from the germline V gene are SNHLY and FYNNEI. The CDR3 spans 15 residues.

The chain uses TRBV6-5 and TRBJ1-1, with TRBD1 matching over 7 bases. Germline loops: CDR1 MNHEY, CDR2 SVGAGI. With V trimmed by 5 bases and J by 3 bases, 3 bases remained unmatched. The CDR3 is made up of 13 amino acids. CDR3 DNA: TGTGCCAGCAGTGACAGGGAGGACACTGAAGCTTTCTTT. It yields the protein CASSDREDTEAFF.

This clone was seen a handful of times. The chain recombines TRBV15 with TRBJ1-4, with 7 bases lining up with TRBD1. Germline loops: CDR1 LNHNV, CDR2 YYDKDF (reference sequence). V lost 3 bases to trimming and J lost 7 bases; unmatched junction nucleotides: 2. This CDR3 contains 13 residues. CDR3 amino acids: CATSRRTGEKLFF. The CDR3 DNA reads as TGTGCCACCAGCAGGCGGACAGGTGAAAAACTGTTTTTT.

The CDR3 spells CASAGRGGSTDTQYF. CDR3 DNA sequence: TGCGCCAGCGCCGGACGGGGGGGCAGCACAGATACGCAGTATTTT. V gene TRBV4-1 combines with J gene TRBJ2-3; 8 positions match TRBD2. This CDR3 has 15 residues. Germline V gene sequence: CDR1 MGHRA, CDR2 YSYEKL. Trimming cost V 8 bases and J 0 bases; bases outside gene matches: 7.

As for this clone: One end of the junction is discordant with germline, which a read error may explain. This rearrangement joins TRBV7-3 to TRBJ1-1; D is perhaps TRBD1 (6 bases). CDR3 size: 14 residues. Looked up from germline, CDR1 is SGHTA and CDR2 is FQGTGA. CDR3 in amino acids: CASSSTGTNSEAFF. The CDR3 coding sequence is TGTGCCAGCAGCTCGACAGGTACGAACAGTGAAGCTTTCTTT. The full variable domain, rest sourced from reference TRBV7-3 and TRBJ1-1, is GAGVSQTPSNKVTEKGKYVELRCDPISGHTALYWYRQSLGQGPEFLIYFQGTGAADDSGLPNDRFFAVRPEGSVSTLKIQRTERGDSAVYLCASSSTGTNSEAFFGQGTRLTVV.

V usage is TRBV2 and J usage is TRBJ2-5; D unclear. Trimming cost V 6 bases and J 0 bases, with 5 bases left between them. CDR3 length equals 12 residues. Per germline, CDR1 SNHLY and CDR2 FYNNEI. The CDR3 loop reads CASRFDQETQYF. The CDR3 nucleotides are TGTGCCAGCAGGTTCGACCAAGAGACCCAGTACTTC.

The chain carries TRBV11-2 and TRBJ2-5, with 7 bases that match TRBD1. Germline V gives CDR1 SGHAT, CDR2 FQNNGV. The CDR3 sequence is 13 residues long. Trimming at V came to 4 bases and at J to 3 bases, leaving 2 bases not matched to a gene. The CDR3 DNA reads TGTGCCAGCAGCTCCGGGACAGAAGAGACCCAGTACTTC. Protein product: CASSSGTEETQYF.

The rearrangement links TRBV5-4 to TRBJ1-6; D is uncertain. From germline, CDR1 is SGHNT and CDR2 YYREEE (reference sequence). The CDR3 contains 12 residues. The V gene lost 4 bases and the J gene lost 6 bases, with 5 bases spanning the gap. CDR3 nucleotides: TGTGCCAGCAGCCAATTTAATTCACCCCTCCACTTT. Encoded protein: CASSQFNSPLHF.

This clone occurred once. The CDR3 DNA reads as TGTGCCAGCAGCGGCGGGCCGGGGGGCTATGGCTACACCTTC. It translates to CASSGGPGGYGYTF. The genes are TRBV5-5 and TRBJ1-2; D may be TRBD1 (5 bases). The CDR3 covers 14 residues. Trimming shortened V by 4 bases and J by 4 bases, and 14 bases separated the two germline ends. CDR1 SGHKS and CDR2 YYEKEE come from the germline V gene (reference sequence).

The chain carries TRBV6-5 and TRBJ1-2; D gene unclear. CDR3 size: 10 residues. Deletions cut 5 bases from V and 8 bases from J, with 6 bases between. The germline gives CDR1 MNHEY, CDR2 SVGAGI. Written as DNA, the CDR3 is TGTGCCAGCAGTGAGTTCGGCTACACCTTC. Its protein product is CASSEFGYTF.

V gene TRBV18 combines with J gene TRBJ2-7; 7 bases are a match to TRBD2. The CDR3 has 15 amino acids. With 0 bases clipped from V and 5 bases from J, the junction kept 7 bases outside the gene matches. The V gene's germline CDR1 is KGHSH and CDR2 LQKENI. In nucleotides, the CDR3 is TGTGCCAGCTCACCACCCGGGGGGAGGGTGAACGAGCAGTACTTC. This encodes CASSPPGGRVNEQYF.

The chain recombines TRBV18 with TRBJ1-1; a possible D gene is TRBD1 (6 bases). This CDR3 comprises 12 residues. V was shortened by 1 base and J by 10 bases, with 10 bases between the two germline ends. CDR1 and CDR2 (germline): KGHSH, LQKENI. The CDR3 loop reads CASSPQGEGAFF. Here the CDR3 DNA reads TGTGCCAGCTCACCACAGGGGGAAGGAGCTTTCTTT.

This chain uses TRBV28 with TRBJ1-3; possibly TRBD1 for D (6 bases). Germline CDR1 and CDR2: MDHEN and SYDVKM. V shed 2 bases and J shed 3 bases, with 11 bases lying between them. The CDR3 loop spans 15 amino acids. CDR3 DNA sequence: TGTGCCAGCAGTTTAAGCGTCAGGGGTGGAAACACCATATATTTT. Translation gives CASSLSVRGGNTIYF.

In this sample, this clone turned up a few times. The chain couples TRBV2 to TRBJ1-5, with no clear D. The V end lost 6 bases, the J end lost 6 bases, and 12 bases lay between the germline ends. The germline V gene encodes CDR1 SNHLY and CDR2 FYNNEI. The CDR3 contains 13 residues. Here the CDR3 DNA reads TGTGCCAGCAGCGACCTACCGGGTCAGCCCCAGCATTTT. Protein: CASSDLPGQPQHF.

The chain links TRBV2 to TRBJ2-4, with 8 bases aligning to TRBD2. Per the germline V gene, CDR1 is SNHLY and CDR2 is FYNNEI. V lost 6 bases to trimming and J lost 0 bases; unmatched junction nucleotides: 10. CDR3 length: 17 amino acids. The CDR3 region is CASSSRGGPSAKNIQYF. Written as DNA, the CDR3 is TGTGCCAGCAGCTCCCGGGGGGGGCCTTCAGCCAAAAACATTCAGTACTTC. Full variable domain (rest looked up from reference TRBV2 and TRBJ2-4): EPEVTQTPSHQVTQMGQEVILRCVPISNHLYFYWYRQILGQKVEFLVSFYNNEISEKSEIFDDQFSVERPDGSNFTLKIRSTKLEDSAMYFCASSSRGGPSAKNIQYFGAGTRLSVL.